These 25 T cell receptor beta chains originate from one sample sequenced in a study of cytomegalovirus exposure and HLA in healthy donors. Primers included in the PCR were 60 Vbeta and 13 Jbeta primers. TCRdb's copy holds only in-frame clones and misses some; the assay was immunoSEQ multiplex PCR. In the table there are 150,000 to 200,000 clones, less than 90% of which are singletons. Sequences were obtained from PBMCs. The source of these receptors is a woman in her 50s in good health and CMV-seropositive.

The chain joins TRBV7-2 to TRBJ2-1; D might be TRBD2 (6 bases). The CDR3 spans 13 residues. V lost 5 bases to trimming and J lost 8 bases, with 13 bases between them. CDR1 and CDR2 (germline): SGHTA, FQGNSA. The CDR3 is CASSRGREHEQFF. In DNA, the CDR3 is TGTGCCAGCAGCCGAGGGCGGGAACATGAGCAGTTCTTC. The full variable domain, completed using reference TRBV7-2 and TRBJ2-1, is GAGVSQSPSNKVTEKGKDVELRCDPISGHTALYWYRQSLGQGLEFLIYFQGNSAPDKSGLPSDRFSAERTGGSVSTLTIQRTQQEDSAVYLCASSRGREHEQFFGPGTRLTVL.

V and J are TRBV7-9 and TRBJ1-2; perhaps TRBD1 as D (6 bases). Germline CDR1 SEHNR, CDR2 FQNEAQ (reference sequence). Trimming removed 1 base from V and 4 bases from J, with 16 bases in between. CDR3 length: 16 residues. CDR3 DNA: TGTGCCAGCAGCTTAGGGGCAGGGGACCCGTTCTATGGCTACACCTTC. Translation: CASSLGAGDPFYGYTF.

CDR3 sequence reads: CASSPETGANYGYTF. CDR3 nucleotides: TGTGCCAGCAGCCCGGAGACAGGGGCAAACTATGGCTACACCTTC. The rearrangement uses TRBV7-8 and TRBJ1-2; 8 nucleotides align to TRBD1. There are 15 residues in the CDR3. CDR1 SGHVS and CDR2 FQNEAQ come from the germline V gene. V lost 5 bases, J lost 2 bases, and 7 bases stayed unmatched.

V is TRBV6-1 and J is TRBJ1-5; a possible D gene is TRBD1 (6 bases). The CDR3 has 13 amino acids. CDR1 is MNHNS, CDR2 SASEGT, per germline. V was clipped by 8 bases and J by 3 bases, with 11 bases between them. The DNA of the CDR3 is TGTGCCAGCGGCGGACAGCCCAATCAGCCCCAGCATTTT. Its translation: CASGGQPNQPQHF.

The chain carries TRBV29-1 and TRBJ2-3; TRBD2 matches at 13 bases. The CDR3 has 15 amino acids. The V gene's germline CDR1 is SQVTM and CDR2 ANQGSEA. V was pared by 8 bases and J by 1 base, with 6 bases of the junction left unmatched. CDR3 in DNA: TGCAGCACGGGACTAGCGGGGACCGGCACAGATACGCAGTATTTT. Its translation: CSTGLAGTGTDTQYF.

The chain employs TRBV4-3 and TRBJ2-3, with 8 bases matching TRBD2. The CDR3 has 14 amino acids. Germline V gene data show CDR1 as LGHNA and CDR2 as YSLEER. With V trimmed by 4 bases and J by 4 bases, 4 bases remained unmatched. CDR3 nucleotide sequence: TGCGCCAGCAGCCCCGGGACTAGTCCAGATACGCAGTATTTT. Encoded protein: CASSPGTSPDTQYF.

The sample holds one count of this clone. The rearrangement joins TRBV5-1 to TRBJ1-6, with 8 bases fitting TRBD1. V dropped 4 bases and J dropped 8; count of bases not matched to a gene: 2. This CDR3 contains 13 residues. Germline assignment: CDR1 SGHRS and CDR2 YFSETQ. The DNA for the CDR3 is TGCGCCAGCAGCATGGGACAGGATTCACCCCTCCACTTT. Its protein is CASSMGQDSPLHF.

This clone was detected once. The chain joins TRBV27 to TRBJ1-5; 12 bases line up with TRBD1. The CDR3 runs to 16 residues. Germline lookup yields CDR1 MNHEY and CDR2 SMNVEV (reference sequence). The junction had 4 bases not matched to a gene; V was cut back by 5 bases and J by 2 bases. CDR3 DNA sequence: TGTGCCAGCAGTGGGACAGGGGGCGCCGGCAATCAGCCCCAGCATTTT. This gives the protein CASSGTGGAGNQPQHF.

J is TRBJ1-3 and V is TRBV28, with 7 bases aligning to TRBD1. Germline V CDR1 and CDR2: MDHEN, SYDVKM. The CDR3 consists of 16 residues. Trimming took 7 bases from V and 6 from J; bases not matched to a gene: 15. The CDR3 DNA sequence: TGTGCCAGCACTCCCGGGGGACAGATCTCACTAAACACCATATATTTT. This sequence encodes CASTPGGQISLNTIYF.

The rearrangement uses TRBV5-1 and TRBJ1-2, with a possible D match to TRBD1 (6 bases). Germline V lookup: CDR1 SGHRS, CDR2 YFSETQ. The CDR3 runs 15 residues. Trimming took off 0 bases at V and 7 bases at J, with 16 bases between the two ends. The CDR3 nucleotides are TGCGCCAGCAGCTTGGCCGCAGGGGAGGGTATTGGCTACACCTTC. Its translation is CASSLAAGEGIGYTF.

This chain links TRBV2 with TRBJ1-1; D is perhaps TRBD1 (5 bases). This CDR3 spans 14 amino acids. CDR1 is SNHLY and CDR2 is FYNNEI in the germline V gene. With 7 bases removed from V and 1 base from J, the gap between germline ends came to 13 bases. This CDR3 reads CASTYIGQNTEAFF. CDR3 nucleotide sequence: TGTGCCAGCACCTATATCGGACAGAACACTGAAGCTTTCTTT.

This chain connects TRBV19 to TRBJ2-1, with 13 bases aligning to TRBD2. J lost 7 bases, V lost 3 bases, and 3 bases had no gene match. This CDR3 has 15 amino acids. CDR1 is LNHDA, CDR2 SQIVND, per germline (reference sequence). The CDR3 region has the DNA TGTGCCAGTAGTATCGGACTAGCGGGAGAAAATGAGCAGTTCTTC. Protein sequence: CASSIGLAGENEQFF.

The chain recombines TRBV5-1 with TRBJ1-1; 12 bases agree with TRBD1. CDR3 size: 18 residues. V was clipped by 0 bases and J by 2 bases; unmatched bases: 8. CDR1 and CDR2 from the germline V gene are SGHRS and YFSETQ. CDR3: CASSLAPRDRGQNTEAFF. The CDR3 coding sequence is TGCGCCAGCAGCTTGGCCCCCCGGGACAGGGGGCAAAACACTGAAGCTTTCTTT.

The chain employs TRBV15 and TRBJ2-2, with a possible D match to TRBD2 (5 bases). The CDR3 extends over 14 amino acids. V lost 3 bases, J lost 6 bases, and 11 bases lay in between. CDR1 LNHNV and CDR2 YYDKDF come from the germline V gene (reference sequence). The CDR3 region is CATSRVLGAGELFF. CDR3 DNA sequence: TGTGCCACCAGCAGGGTACTAGGTGCCGGGGAGCTGTTTTTT. The entire variable domain, with the rest obtained from reference TRBV15 and TRBJ2-2, is as follows: DAMVIQNPRYQVTQFGKPVTLSCSQTLNHNVMYWYQQKSSQAPKLLFHYYDKDFNNEADTPDNFQSRRPNTSFCFLDIRSPGLGDTAMYLCATSRVLGAGELFFGEGSRLTVL.

This clone was found a few times. The chain has TRBV18 and TRBJ2-3, with 9 bases fitting TRBD2. Trimming took 3 bases from V and 2 from J; bases not matched to a gene: 6. CDR1 is KGHSH and CDR2 is LQKENI in the germline V gene. The CDR3 is 16 residues long. Here the CDR3 reads CASSPWASGNTDTQYF. CDR3 coding DNA: TGTGCCAGCTCACCCTGGGCTAGCGGGAACACAGATACGCAGTATTTT. The full variable domain, with the rest looked up from reference TRBV18 and TRBJ2-3, is NAGVMQNPRHLVRRRGQEARLRCSPMKGHSHVYWYRQLPEEGLKFMVYLQKENIIDESGMPKERFSAEFPKEGPSILRIQQVVRGDSAAYFCASSPWASGNTDTQYFGPGTRLTVL.

The chain links TRBV5-4 to TRBJ1-6, with 8 positions matching TRBD1. CDR1 and CDR2 (germline): SGHNT, YYREEE (reference sequence). With V trimmed by 0 bases and J by 5 bases, 7 bases remained unmatched. The length of the CDR3 is 17 residues. CDR3 sequence: CASSLAPQGADNSPLHF. For the CDR3, the DNA is TGTGCCAGCAGCTTGGCCCCCCAGGGGGCTGATAATTCACCCCTCCACTTT.

CDR3 nucleotides: TGTGCCAGCAGCGTAGGGGAGGGGGGCACAGATACGCAGTATTTT. This gives the protein CASSVGEGGTDTQYF. The V and J genes are TRBV9 and TRBJ2-3; the D gene is possibly TRBD2 (7 bases). Deletions cut 0 bases from V and 1 base from J, with 9 bases between. Germline-derived CDR1 and CDR2 are SGDLS and YYNGEE. The CDR3 sequence is 15 residues long.

This clone has just a few counts. This chain connects TRBV6-5 to TRBJ2-7; 11 nucleotides align to TRBD2. The CDR3 has 14 residues. CDR1 is MNHEY, CDR2 SVGAGI, per germline. Trimming at V came to 2 bases and at J to 4 bases, leaving 1 base not matched to a gene. DNA for the CDR3: TGTGCCAGCAGTTACCGACTAGCGGGGTACGAGCAGTACTTC. It specifies CASSYRLAGYEQYF.

The rearrangement links TRBV15 to TRBJ1-2; D possibly corresponds to TRBD1 (6 bases). The CDR3 spans 14 residues. Germline loops: CDR1 LNHNV, CDR2 YYDKDF (reference sequence). Trimming pared 2 bases from V and 7 bases from J, leaving 14 bases between. The DNA of the CDR3 is TGTGCCACCAGCAGAAGACAGGATGGTGGTGGCTACACCTTC. Residues: CATSRRQDGGGYTF.

This chain connects TRBV7-9 to TRBJ2-7; 10 positions agree with TRBD2. The CDR3 extends over 16 amino acids. Trimming removed 5 bases from V and 6 bases from J; junction bases left unmatched: 13. The germline V gene encodes CDR1 SEHNR and CDR2 FQNEAQ (reference sequence). This CDR3 is CASSGAKASGSIEQYF. The CDR3 nucleotides are TGTGCCAGCAGCGGGGCTAAGGCTAGCGGGAGCATCGAGCAGTACTTC.

The chain carries TRBV20-1 and TRBJ2-5; TRBD1 might be the D (6 bases). The DNA end lines up better with TRBJ2-7; the J call may be wrong. The CDR3 runs 11 residues. The germline V gene has CDR1 DFQATT and CDR2 SNEGSKA (reference sequence). CDR3: CSAYRDHEQYF. The CDR3 DNA reads as TGCAGTGCATACAGGGACCACGAGCAGTACTTC.

The J gene is TRBJ2-1, the V gene TRBV9; TRBD2 is a possible D gene (5 bases). Germline V gene lookup returns CDR1 SGDLS and CDR2 YYNGEE. V dropped 7 bases and J dropped 7 bases, with 18 bases sitting between them. CDR3 size: 14 residues. In nucleotides, the CDR3 is TGTGCCAGCGGCCGACTCGCGGGTGGGAATGAGCAGTTCTTC. Amino acids: CASGRLAGGNEQFF.

The sample holds a few counts of this clone. The gene calls are TRBV5-4 and TRBJ1-2; 9 nucleotides agree with TRBD1. CDR3 length: 17 residues. The V segment lost 4 bases and the J segment 8 bases; nucleotides outside the gene matches: 18. From germline, CDR1 is SGHNT and CDR2 YYREEE (reference sequence). The CDR3 here is CASSGRGQGSLWEGYTF. The DNA of the CDR3 is TGTGCCAGCAGCGGTAGGGGACAGGGCAGTTTATGGGAGGGCTACACCTTC.

This sequence joins TRBV7-9 and TRBJ1-2, with D possibly TRBD1 on 6 matching bases. This CDR3 comprises 14 residues. CDR1 and CDR2 (germline): SEHNR, FQNEAQ (reference sequence). Trimming shortened V by 5 bases and J by 6 bases, and 16 bases separated the two germline ends. The CDR3 protein is CASSPPGEGNGYTF. CDR3 nucleotide sequence: TGTGCCAGCAGCCCCCCAGGGGAAGGGAATGGCTACACCTTC.

The V gene is TRBV30, the J gene TRBJ2-7; TRBD2 matches at 7 bases. V lost 6 bases, J lost 5 bases, and 10 bases stayed unmatched. The CDR3 has 13 amino acids. The V gene's germline CDR1 is GTSNPN and CDR2 SVGIG (reference sequence). The CDR3 coding sequence is TGTGCCTGCCCGACAGCGGGAACGAACGAGCAGTACTTC. It is translated as CACPTAGTNEQYF. Based on the CDR3 plus reference TRBV30 and TRBJ2-7, the full variable domain is SQTIHQWPATLVQPVGSPLSLECTVEGTSNPNLYWYRQAAGRGLQLLFYSVGIGQISSEVPQNLSASRPQDRQFILSSKKLLLSDSGFYLCACPTAGTNEQYFGPGTRLTVT.